These 18 T cell receptor beta chains originate from one sample sequenced in a study of shared clonotypes between healthy human individuals. Here immunoSEQ multiplex PCR was the method, and the copy in TCRdb shows in-frame clones only, minus some. The sample lists 1,400,000 or so clones; just under 99% were seen once. Sequenced sample: naive CD4+ T cells sorted from blood. Subset meaning: CD45RA+ positively selected. The receptors come from a man aged 30 to 45 in good health.

The chain's CDR3 is CASSQAGASYEQYF. CDR3 nucleotide sequence: TGTGCCAGCAGTCAAGCGGGAGCCTCCTACGAGCAGTACTTC. The chain is built from TRBV28 and TRBJ2-7; TRBD2 matches at 8 bases. The length of the CDR3 is 14 residues. Germline CDR1 is MDHEN and CDR2 is SYDVKM. Losses at the gene ends were 5 bases for V and 0 bases for J; bases not matched to a gene: 3.

The V call is TRBV5-1, the J call TRBJ2-1; the D gene is possibly TRBD2 (5 bases). The CDR3 runs to 16 residues. Per the germline V gene, CDR1 is SGHRS and CDR2 is YFSETQ. V was clipped by 1 base and J by 0 bases, with 11 bases between them. CDR3 sequence reads: CASSLSGKGSYNEQFF. The CDR3 DNA is TGCGCCAGCAGCTTGTCCGGGAAAGGCTCCTACAATGAGCAGTTCTTC. Full variable domain (rest looked up from reference TRBV5-1 and TRBJ2-1): KAGVTQTPRYLIKTRGQQVTLSCSPISGHRSVSWYQQTPGQGLQFLFEYFSETQRNKGNFPGRFSGRQFSNSRSEMNVSTLELGDSALYLCASSLSGKGSYNEQFFGPGTRLTVL.

This clone was recorded only once. This sequence joins TRBV27 and TRBJ1-2; a weak D match, TRBD1 (6 bases). Looked up from germline, CDR1 is MNHEY and CDR2 is SMNVEV (reference sequence). The CDR3 extends over 15 amino acids. Between the trimmed V and J ends, which lost 6 bases and 4 bases, there was a span of 18 bases. The CDR3 is CASRKGDTAGYGYTF. Here the CDR3 DNA reads TGTGCCAGCAGAAAAGGGGACACCGCTGGCTATGGCTACACCTTC.

V is TRBV7-8 and J is TRBJ2-7, with TRBD1 matching 9 bases. Germline CDR1 SGHVS, CDR2 FQNEAQ. The CDR3 is 15 residues long. J was trimmed by 4 bases and V by 2 bases; bases with no gene match: 6. Here the CDR3 reads CASSLPDRGKYEQYF. CDR3 sequence (DNA): TGTGCCAGCAGCTTACCCGACAGGGGGAAGTACGAGCAGTACTTC.

The chain has TRBV19 and TRBJ2-1; D is unclear. CDR1 is LNHDA, CDR2 SQIVND, per germline (reference sequence). The CDR3 consists of 15 residues. V gave up 2 bases and J gave up 2 bases, with 10 bases separating them. CDR3 sequence reads: CASSINDRAYNEQFF. DNA of the CDR3: TGTGCCAGTAGTATAAACGATCGGGCCTACAATGAGCAGTTCTTC. Based on the CDR3 plus reference TRBV19 and TRBJ2-1, the full variable domain is DGGITQSPKYLFRKEGQNVTLSCEQNLNHDAMYWYRQDPGQGLRLIYYSQIVNDFQKGDIAEGYSVSREKKESFPLTVTSAQKNPTAFYLCASSINDRAYNEQFFGPGTRLTVL.

The V call is TRBV7-9, the J call TRBJ2-1, with 8 bases identical to TRBD1. Germline V gene sequence: CDR1 SEHNR, CDR2 FQNEAQ (reference sequence). This CDR3 spans 17 amino acids. J gave up 4 bases and V 3 bases, and 11 bases lay outside the gene matches. CDR3 in amino acids: CASSFPQGARGYNEQFF. The DNA for the CDR3 is TGTGCCAGCAGCTTTCCGCAGGGGGCGAGAGGGTACAATGAGCAGTTCTTC.

The chain is built from TRBV7-2 and TRBJ1-5; D not certain. The CDR3 is made up of 13 amino acids. V was shortened by 5 bases and J by 1 base, with 6 bases between the two germline ends. CDR1 and CDR2 from the germline V gene are SGHTA and FQGNSA. DNA of the CDR3: TGTGCCAGCAGCCCCTCAAGCAATCAGCCCCAGCATTTT. It codes for CASSPSSNQPQHF.

The table lists this clone with a count of one. V usage is TRBV7-8 and J usage is TRBJ1-2, with D possibly being TRBD1 (5 bases). Germline V CDR1 and CDR2: SGHVS, FQNEAQ. CDR3 length: 15 residues. Trimming took off 4 bases at V and 4 bases at J, with 16 bases between the two ends. Here the CDR3 reads CASSSLSQGTYGYTF. The CDR3 DNA sequence: TGTGCCAGCAGCTCGTTGTCTCAGGGAACCTATGGCTACACCTTC.

The chain has TRBV5-6 and TRBJ1-2; 10 positions agree with TRBD1. J lost 3 bases, V lost 4 bases, and 9 bases had no gene match. Germline CDR1 and CDR2: SGHDT and YYEEEE. CDR3 size: 16 residues. CDR3 DNA sequence: TGTGCCAGCAGCAAAACCGGGACAGGGGTTTACTATGGCTACACCTTC. The encoded protein is CASSKTGTGVYYGYTF.

The rearrangement uses TRBV18 and TRBJ1-5; D is ambiguous. CDR1 is KGHSH, CDR2 LQKENI, per germline. The germline V and J ends were trimmed by 1 base and 1 base, with 8 bases remaining between them. There are 15 residues in the CDR3. CDR3 region: CASSPLGQSNQPQHF. In nucleotides, the CDR3 is TGTGCCAGCTCACCACTAGGGCAGAGCAATCAGCCCCAGCATTTT.

This clone was recorded a few times. Other nucleotide sequences in the sample specify the same CDR3. CDR3: CASSLGLAGVNEQFF. The DNA for the CDR3 is TGCGCCAGCAGCTTGGGACTAGCGGGAGTCAATGAGCAGTTCTTC. The chain recombines TRBV5-1 with TRBJ2-1, with TRBD2 matching over 12 bases. V gave up 0 bases and J gave up 6 bases; unmatched junction bases: 1. From germline, CDR1 is SGHRS and CDR2 YFSETQ. CDR3 size: 15 residues.

The chain links TRBV7-9 to TRBJ2-1; perhaps TRBD2 as D (6 bases). The germline gives CDR1 SEHNR, CDR2 FQNEAQ (reference sequence). This CDR3 spans 13 amino acids. Trimming took off 11 bases at V and 5 bases at J, with 16 bases between the two ends. The CDR3 region has the DNA TGTGCCGGAATGCGGGACCCTAACAATGAGCAGTTCTTC. Its translation: CAGMRDPNNEQFF.

The chain recombines TRBV7-2 with TRBJ2-7; D unclear. Trimming took 2 bases from V and 3 from J, leaving 14 bases between them. Germline CDR1 and CDR2: SGHTA and FQGNSA. The CDR3 extends over 15 amino acids. CDR3 nucleotides: TGTGCCAGCAGCTTAAGCGCCGGGTTCAGCTACGAGCAGTACTTC. It specifies CASSLSAGFSYEQYF.

This chain connects TRBV19 to TRBJ1-2; 7 bases agree with TRBD1. Trimming cost V 10 bases and J 3 bases; bases outside gene matches: 11. Germline V lookup: CDR1 LNHDA, CDR2 SQIVND (reference sequence). This CDR3 spans 14 amino acids. The CDR3 reads CATKTTGRYYGYTF. The DNA of the CDR3 is TGTGCCACGAAGACGACAGGGAGATACTATGGCTACACCTTC.

The genes are TRBV15 and TRBJ1-5; maybe TRBD1 (5 bases). Germline values: CDR1 LNHNV, CDR2 YYDKDF (reference sequence). The CDR3 loop spans 17 amino acids. With 4 bases removed from V and 5 bases from J, the gap between germline ends came to 21 bases. CDR3 sequence reads: CATSKEQGPGRYQPQHF. The DNA of the CDR3 is TGTGCCACCAGCAAGGAGCAGGGCCCGGGGCGGTATCAGCCCCAGCATTTT.

The gene calls are TRBV7-3 and TRBJ1-1, with 7 bases aligning to TRBD1. Unmatched junction bases numbered 3, after V lost 2 bases and J lost 0 bases. CDR1 is SGHTA, CDR2 FQGTGA, per germline. The CDR3 sequence is 15 residues long. The CDR3 protein is CASSLAGGLNTEAFF. The CDR3 nucleotides are TGTGCCAGCAGCTTAGCAGGGGGTCTGAACACTGAAGCTTTCTTT.

Comment on this clone: Relative to the germline gene, one junction end is altered; a read error may explain this. The chain uses TRBV5-4 and TRBJ2-7; D gene ambiguous. The V gene's germline CDR1 is SGHNT and CDR2 YYREEE (reference sequence). This CDR3 contains 14 residues. Here the CDR3 reads CASRLDSNSYEQYF. The DNA of the CDR3 is TGTGCCAGCCGCTTGGATTCCAACTCCTACGAGCAGTACTTC.

V is TRBV15 and J is TRBJ2-2; no definite D call. The CDR3 spans 11 residues. V shed 5 bases and J shed 6 bases, with 4 bases lying between them. From germline, CDR1 is LNHNV and CDR2 YYDKDF (reference sequence). The DNA for the CDR3 is TGTGCCACCAGCCGTCCCGGGGAGCTGTTTTTT. Protein product: CATSRPGELFF. Full variable domain (outside the CDR3, taken from reference TRBV15 and TRBJ2-2): DAMVIQNPRYQVTQFGKPVTLSCSQTLNHNVMYWYQQKSSQAPKLLFHYYDKDFNNEADTPDNFQSRRPNTSFCFLDIRSPGLGDTAMYLCATSRPGELFFGEGSRLTVL.